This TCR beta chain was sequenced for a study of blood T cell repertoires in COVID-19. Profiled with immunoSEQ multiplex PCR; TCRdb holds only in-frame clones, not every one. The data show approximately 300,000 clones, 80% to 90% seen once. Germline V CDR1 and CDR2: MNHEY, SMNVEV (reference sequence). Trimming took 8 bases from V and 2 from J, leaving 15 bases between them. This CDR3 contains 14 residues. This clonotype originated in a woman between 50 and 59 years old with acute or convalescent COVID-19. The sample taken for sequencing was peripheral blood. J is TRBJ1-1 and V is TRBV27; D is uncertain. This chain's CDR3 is CASSLSEENTEAFF. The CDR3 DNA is TGTGCCAGCTCTCTATCTGAGGAAAACACTGAAGCTTTCTTT.